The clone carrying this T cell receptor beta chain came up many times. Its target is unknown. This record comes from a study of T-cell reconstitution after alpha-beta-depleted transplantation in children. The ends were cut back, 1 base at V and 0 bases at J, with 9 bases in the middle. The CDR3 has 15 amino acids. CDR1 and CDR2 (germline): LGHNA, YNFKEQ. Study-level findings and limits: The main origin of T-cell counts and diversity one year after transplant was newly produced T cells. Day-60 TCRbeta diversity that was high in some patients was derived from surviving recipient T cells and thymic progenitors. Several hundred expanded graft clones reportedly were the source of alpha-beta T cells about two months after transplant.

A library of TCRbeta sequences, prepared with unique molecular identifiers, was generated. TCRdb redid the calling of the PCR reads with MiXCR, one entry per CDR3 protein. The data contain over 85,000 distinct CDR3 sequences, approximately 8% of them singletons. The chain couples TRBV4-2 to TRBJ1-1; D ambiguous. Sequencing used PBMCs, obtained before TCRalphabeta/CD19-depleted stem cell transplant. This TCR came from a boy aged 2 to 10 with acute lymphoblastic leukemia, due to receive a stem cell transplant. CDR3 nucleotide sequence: TGTGCCAGCAGCCAAGGCGCACTCATGAACACTGAAGCTTTCTTT. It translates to CASSQGALMNTEAFF.